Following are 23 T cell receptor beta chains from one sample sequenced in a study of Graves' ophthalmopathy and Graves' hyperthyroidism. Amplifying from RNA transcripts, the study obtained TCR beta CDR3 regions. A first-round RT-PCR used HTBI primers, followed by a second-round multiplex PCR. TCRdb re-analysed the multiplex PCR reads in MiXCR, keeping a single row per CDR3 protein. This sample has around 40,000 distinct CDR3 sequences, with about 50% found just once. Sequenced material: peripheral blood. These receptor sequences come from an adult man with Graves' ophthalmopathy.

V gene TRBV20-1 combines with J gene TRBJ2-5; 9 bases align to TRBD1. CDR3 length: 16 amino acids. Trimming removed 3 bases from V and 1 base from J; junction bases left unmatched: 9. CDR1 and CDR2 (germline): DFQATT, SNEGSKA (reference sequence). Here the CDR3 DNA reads TGCAGTGCTAGGGGACAGGGCAGCGGGGTCCAAGAGACCCAGTACTTC. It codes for CSARGQGSGVQETQYF.

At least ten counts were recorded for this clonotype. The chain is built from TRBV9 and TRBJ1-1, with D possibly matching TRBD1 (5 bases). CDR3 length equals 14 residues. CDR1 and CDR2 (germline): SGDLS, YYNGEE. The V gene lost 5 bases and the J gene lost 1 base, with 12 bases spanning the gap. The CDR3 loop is CASRRLDRNTEAFF. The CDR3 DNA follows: TGTGCCAGCAGGCGATTAGACAGGAACACTGAAGCTTTCTTT.

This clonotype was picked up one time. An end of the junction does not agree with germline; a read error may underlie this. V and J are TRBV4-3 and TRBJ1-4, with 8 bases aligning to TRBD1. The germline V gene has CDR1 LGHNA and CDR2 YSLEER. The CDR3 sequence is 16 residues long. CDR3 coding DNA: TGCGCCAGCAGCCAAGATGGGACAGGTTCTAATGAAAAACTGCTTTTT. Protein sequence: CASSQDGTGSNEKLLF.

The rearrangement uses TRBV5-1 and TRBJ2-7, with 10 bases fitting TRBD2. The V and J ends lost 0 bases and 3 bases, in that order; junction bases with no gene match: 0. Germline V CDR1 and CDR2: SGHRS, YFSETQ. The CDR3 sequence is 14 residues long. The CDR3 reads CASSLGTSGYEQYF. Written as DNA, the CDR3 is TGCGCCAGCAGCTTGGGGACTAGCGGCTACGAGCAGTACTTC.

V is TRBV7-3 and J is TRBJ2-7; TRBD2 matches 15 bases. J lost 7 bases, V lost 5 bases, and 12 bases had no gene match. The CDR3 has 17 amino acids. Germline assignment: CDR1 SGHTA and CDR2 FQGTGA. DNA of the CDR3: TGTGCCAGCAGCCGGACTAGCGGGGGGGGGCGGGGGAATGAGCAGTACGTC. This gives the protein CASSRTSGGGRGNEQYV.

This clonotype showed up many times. CDR3 in DNA: TGTGCCAGCAGCCAGGGGACAGGGGGCTCGGAGACCCAGTACTTC. This gives the protein CASSQGTGGSETQYF. The chain recombines TRBV3-1 with TRBJ2-5; TRBD1 aligns across 12 bases. This CDR3 is built from 15 residues. V lost 3 bases and J lost 5; bases outside the gene matches: 4. CDR1 LGHDT and CDR2 YNNKEL come from the germline V gene (reference sequence).

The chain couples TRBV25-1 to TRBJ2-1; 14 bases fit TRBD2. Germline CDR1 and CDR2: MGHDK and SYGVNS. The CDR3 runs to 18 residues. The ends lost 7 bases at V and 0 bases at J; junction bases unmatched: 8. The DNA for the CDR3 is TGTGCCAGCATCCCAACTGGGACTAGCGGGAGCTCCTACAATGAGCAGTTCTTC. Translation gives CASIPTGTSGSSYNEQFF.

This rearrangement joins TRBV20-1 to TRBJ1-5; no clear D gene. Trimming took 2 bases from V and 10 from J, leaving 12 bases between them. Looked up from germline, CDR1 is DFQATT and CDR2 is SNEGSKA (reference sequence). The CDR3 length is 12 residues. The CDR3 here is CSARIGGGPQHF. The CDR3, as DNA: TGCAGTGCTAGAATCGGTGGCGGCCCCCAGCATTTT.

This CDR3 reads CSVTGLAGNNEQFF. CDR3 nucleotide sequence: TGCAGCGTTACCGGACTAGCGGGTAACAATGAGCAGTTCTTC. This chain uses TRBV29-1 with TRBJ2-1, with 11 positions matching TRBD2. The junction had 5 bases not matched to a gene; V was cut back by 5 bases and J by 5 bases. The CDR3 spans 14 residues. The V gene's germline CDR1 is SQVTM and CDR2 ANQGSEA.

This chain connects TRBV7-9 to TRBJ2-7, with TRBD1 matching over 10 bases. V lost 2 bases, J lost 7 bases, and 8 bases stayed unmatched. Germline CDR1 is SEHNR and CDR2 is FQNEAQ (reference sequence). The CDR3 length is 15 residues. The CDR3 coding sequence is TGTGCCAGCAGCTTAATGACAGGGGGCCCGGGGGAGCAGTACGTC. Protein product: CASSLMTGGPGEQYV.

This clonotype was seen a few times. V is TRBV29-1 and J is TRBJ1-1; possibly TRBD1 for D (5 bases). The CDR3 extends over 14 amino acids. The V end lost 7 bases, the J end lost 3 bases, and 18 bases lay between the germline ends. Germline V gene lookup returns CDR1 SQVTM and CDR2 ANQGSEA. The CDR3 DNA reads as TGCAGCGGGGGACCTTGGGGCGTGGACACTGAAGCTTTCTTT. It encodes CSGGPWGVDTEAFF.

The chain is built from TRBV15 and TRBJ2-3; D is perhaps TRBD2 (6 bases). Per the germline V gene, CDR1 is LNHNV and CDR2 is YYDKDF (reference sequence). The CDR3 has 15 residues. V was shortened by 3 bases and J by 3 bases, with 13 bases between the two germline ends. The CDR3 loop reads CATSSPWGVTDTQYF. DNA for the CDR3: TGTGCCACCAGCAGCCCCTGGGGGGTAACAGATACGCAGTATTTT.

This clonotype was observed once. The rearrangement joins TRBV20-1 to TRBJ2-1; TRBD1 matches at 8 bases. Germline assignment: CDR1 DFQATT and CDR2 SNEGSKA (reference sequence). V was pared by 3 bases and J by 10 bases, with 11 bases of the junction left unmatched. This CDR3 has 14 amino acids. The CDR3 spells CSASAGRGLREQFF. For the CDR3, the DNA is TGCAGTGCTAGCGCCGGCAGGGGGCTGCGGGAGCAGTTCTTC.

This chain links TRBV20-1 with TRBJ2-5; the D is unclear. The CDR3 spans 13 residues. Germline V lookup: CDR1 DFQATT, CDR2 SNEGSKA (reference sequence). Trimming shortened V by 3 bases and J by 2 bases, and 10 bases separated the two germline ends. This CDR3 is CSASGLIQETQYF. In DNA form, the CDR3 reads TGCAGTGCTAGCGGGTTAATACAAGAGACCCAGTACTTC.

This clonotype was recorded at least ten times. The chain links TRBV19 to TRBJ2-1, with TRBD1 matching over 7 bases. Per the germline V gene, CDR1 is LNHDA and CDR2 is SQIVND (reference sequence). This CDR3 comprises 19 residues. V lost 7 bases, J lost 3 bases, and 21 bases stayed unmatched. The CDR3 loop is CASIPRGGRVGMVYNEQFF. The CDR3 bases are TGTGCCAGTATCCCTCGAGGGGGCAGAGTAGGGATGGTCTACAATGAGCAGTTCTTC.

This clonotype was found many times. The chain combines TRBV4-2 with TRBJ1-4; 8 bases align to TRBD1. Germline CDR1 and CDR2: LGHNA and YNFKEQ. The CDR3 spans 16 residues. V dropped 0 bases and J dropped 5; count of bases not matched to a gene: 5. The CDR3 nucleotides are TGTGCCAGCAGCCAAGATCCGAGACAGGGGAATGAAAAACTGTTTTTT. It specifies CASSQDPRQGNEKLFF.

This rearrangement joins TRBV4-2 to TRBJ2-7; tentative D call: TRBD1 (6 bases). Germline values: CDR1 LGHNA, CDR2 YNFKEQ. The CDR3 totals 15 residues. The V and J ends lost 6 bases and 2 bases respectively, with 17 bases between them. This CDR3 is CASRRARQVTYEQYF. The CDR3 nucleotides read TGTGCCAGCAGGCGGGCTAGACAGGTAACCTACGAGCAGTACTTC.

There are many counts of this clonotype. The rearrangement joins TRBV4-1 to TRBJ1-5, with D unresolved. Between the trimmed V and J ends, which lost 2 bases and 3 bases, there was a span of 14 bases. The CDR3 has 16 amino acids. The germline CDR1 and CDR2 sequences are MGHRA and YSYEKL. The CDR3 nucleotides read TGCGCCAGCAGCCAACTACTGACGGCTCACAATCAGCCCCAGCATTTT. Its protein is CASSQLLTAHNQPQHF.

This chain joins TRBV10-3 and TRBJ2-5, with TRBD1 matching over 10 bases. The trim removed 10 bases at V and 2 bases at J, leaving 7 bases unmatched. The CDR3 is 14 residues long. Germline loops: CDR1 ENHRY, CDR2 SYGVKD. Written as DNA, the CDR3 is TGTGCCAGCTCCGGGACAGGGGAGCAAGAGACCCAGTACTTC. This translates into CASSGTGEQETQYF.

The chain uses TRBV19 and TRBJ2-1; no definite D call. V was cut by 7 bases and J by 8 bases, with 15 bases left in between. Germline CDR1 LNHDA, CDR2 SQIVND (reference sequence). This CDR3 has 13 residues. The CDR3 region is CASKRTRSYEQFF. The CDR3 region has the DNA TGTGCCAGTAAACGAACACGGTCCTATGAGCAGTTCTTC. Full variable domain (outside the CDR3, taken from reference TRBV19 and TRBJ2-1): DGGITQSPKYLFRKEGQNVTLSCEQNLNHDAMYWYRQDPGQGLRLIYYSQIVNDFQKGDIAEGYSVSREKKESFPLTVTSAQKNPTAFYLCASKRTRSYEQFFGPGTRLTVL.

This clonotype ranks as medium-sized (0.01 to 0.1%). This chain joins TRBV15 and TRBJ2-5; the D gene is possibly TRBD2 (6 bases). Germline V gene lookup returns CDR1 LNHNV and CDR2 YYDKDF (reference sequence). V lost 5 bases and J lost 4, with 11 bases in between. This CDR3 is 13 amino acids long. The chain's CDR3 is CATSVSAGETQYF. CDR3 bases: TGTGCCACCAGCGTCTCAGCGGGAGAGACCCAGTACTTC.

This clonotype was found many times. The CDR3 loop reads CASTTPGRETQYF. Written as DNA, the CDR3 is TGTGCCAGCACCACGCCCGGTAGAGAGACCCAGTACTTC. This chain joins TRBV6-5 and TRBJ2-5, with unresolved D. Germline CDR1 and CDR2: MNHEY and SVGAGI. Trimming cost V 7 bases and J 4 bases, with 13 bases left between them. The CDR3 is made up of 13 amino acids.

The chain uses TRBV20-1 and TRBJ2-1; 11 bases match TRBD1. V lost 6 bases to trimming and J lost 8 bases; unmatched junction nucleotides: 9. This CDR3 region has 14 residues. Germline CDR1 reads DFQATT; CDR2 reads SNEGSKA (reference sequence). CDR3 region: CSARTGQGVYEQFF. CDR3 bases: TGCAGTGCCCGGACGGGACAGGGGGTATATGAGCAGTTCTTC.